This T cell receptor beta chain was obtained from a study of CD8 T cells in Susac syndrome. Study summary: Within the sequenced Susac syndrome patient group, over 5 exhibited active disease and about 8 were in remission. Patients with Susac syndrome were therapy-naive, on corticosteroids, or on intravenous immunoglobulin alone at blood draw.

The CDR3 runs to 14 residues. Germline values: CDR1 DFQATT, CDR2 SNEGSKA (reference sequence). Trimming left V 0 bases short and J 5 bases short, with 10 bases between. Random hexamers primed reverse transcription of about 0.45 to 1 ug RNA. By means of immunoSEQ multiplex PCR, TCR beta CDR3 spanning 54 Vbeta and 13 Jbeta underwent amplification. Via MiXCR, TCRdb re-called the immunoSEQ multiplex PCR reads, giving one row per CDR3 protein. This sample has under 200,000 distinct CDR3 sequences, with roughly 94% found just once. This rearrangement joins TRBV20-1 to TRBJ2-2; the D is unclear. The sample consisted of CD4+ T cells from PBMCs. The TCR sequence derives from a human donor with Susac syndrome. CDR3 in DNA: TGCAGTGCTAGAGATCAGGACCCGACCGGGGAGCTGTTTTTT. It encodes CSARDQDPTGELFF.